This T cell receptor beta chain was found in a study of cytomegalovirus exposure and HLA in healthy donors. Study results and caveats: Rarity held for most TCR sequences, but there were some public TCRs that occurred in many donors.

Assay used: immunoSEQ multiplex PCR; TCRdb lists only in-frame clones, some missing. The sample yields around 240,000 clones, roughly 90% seen once. In germline, CDR1 is MDHEN, CDR2 SYDVKM. V dropped 5 bases and J dropped 0 bases, with 9 bases sitting between them. The CDR3 loop spans 14 amino acids. Details on this clone: Its antigen is as yet unknown. This sample also contains other DNA sequences that code for the same CDR3.

This receptor was obtained from a woman between 18 and 29 years old in good health and CMV-seronegative. Sequencing was done on a sample of PBMCs. This rearrangement joins TRBV28 to TRBJ2-3, with D perhaps TRBD1 (6 bases). The DNA of the CDR3 is TGTGCCAGCAGTCCAACAGGGAGCACAGATACGCAGTATTTT. This sequence encodes CASSPTGSTDTQYF.